A selection of T cell receptor beta chains follows, all from one sample in a study of cytomegalovirus exposure and HLA in healthy donors. Using immunoSEQ multiplex PCR, the repertoire was profiled, and TCRdb retains in-frame clones only, with some absent. The sample holds 200,000 to 250,000 clones; 75% to 85% are singletons and the top ten take about 1.4%. The source material was PBMCs. These receptors were collected from a girl between 10 and 17 years old in good health and CMV-seronegative. Each CDR3 is given with its conserved first and last residue. The order of the fields is clone size, V gene, D gene, J gene, CDR3 protein, CDR3 DNA. The D gene is left open where the match is weak. Only part of the rows carry a size: once, few, many, or a class if the clone is expanded.

size: -
V: TRBV28
D: -
J: TRBJ1-1
CDR3: CASSLRSGTNTEAFF
DNA: TGTGCCAGCAGTCTTCGCTCAGGGACAAACACTGAAGCTTTCTTT

size: -
V: TRBV15
D: TRBD2
J: TRBJ2-1
CDR3: CATRTLERAGGQFF
DNA: TGTGCCACCAGGACCCTGGAGCGCGCGGGAGGGCAGTTCTTC

size: -
V: TRBV7-2
D: TRBD1
J: TRBJ1-1
CDR3: CASSRTGDGAFF
DNA: TGTGCCAGCAGCCGTACAGGGGATGGAGCTTTCTTT

size: -
V: TRBV7-3
D: -
J: TRBJ1-5
CDR3: CASSGGGNQPQHF
DNA: TGTGCCAGCAGCGGGGGGGGGAATCAGCCCCAGCATTTT

size: -
V: TRBV9
D: TRBD1
J: TRBJ1-1
CDR3: CASSVGWTGNTEAFF
DNA: TGTGCCAGCAGCGTAGGATGGACAGGGAACACTGAAGCTTTCTTT

size: -
V: TRBV7-2
D: -
J: TRBJ1-2
CDR3: CASSPGGAGGYTF
DNA: TGTGCCAGCAGCCCGGGGGGCGCGGGGGGCTACACCTTC

size: once
V: TRBV7-6
D: -
J: TRBJ2-5
CDR3: CASSGPLQGETQYF
DNA: TGTGCCAGCAGCGGGCCACTACAGGGAGAGACCCAGTACTTC

size: -
V: TRBV5-1
D: -
J: TRBJ2-5
CDR3: CASSLLKRLSKEAQETQYF
DNA: TGCGCCAGCAGCTTGTTAAAACGACTATCCAAAGAGGCACAAGAGACCCAGTACTTC

size: once
V: TRBV18
D: -
J: TRBJ2-7
CDR3: CASSPGSKGEQYF
DNA: TGTGCCAGCTCACCAGGTAGCAAAGGCGAGCAGTACTTC

size: -
V: TRBV2
D: -
J: TRBJ1-3
CDR3: CASHFGGHTIYF
DNA: TGTGCCAGTCATTTCGGGGGACACACCATATATTTT

size: -
V: TRBV19
D: -
J: TRBJ2-3
CDR3: CASSITRSASGTDTQYF
DNA: TGTGCCAGTAGTATCACGAGATCGGCTAGCGGCACAGATACGCAGTATTTT

size: once
V: TRBV25-1
D: -
J: TRBJ2-7
CDR3: CASSGLYEQYF
DNA: TGTGCCAGCAGCGGACTCTACGAGCAGTACTTC

size: few
V: TRBV18
D: -
J: TRBJ1-4
CDR3: CASSPSSEKLFF
DNA: TGTGCCAGCTCACCAAGCTCTGAAAAACTGTTTTTT

size: -
V: TRBV7-8
D: -
J: TRBJ1-2
CDR3: CASSFQGKGGYTF
DNA: TGTGCCAGCAGCTTCCAGGGAAAGGGTGGCTACACCTTC

size: -
V: TRBV7-9
D: TRBD1
J: TRBJ1-4
CDR3: CSSSPWTGFTEKLFF
DNA: TGTTCCAGCAGCCCGTGGACAGGGTTTACCGAAAAACTGTTTTTT

size: -
V: TRBV29-1
D: -
J: TRBJ2-1
CDR3: CSVPGGNSRNEQFF
DNA: TGCAGCGTCCCAGGGGGGAATTCGAGGAATGAGCAGTTCTTC

size: -
V: TRBV7-2
D: -
J: TRBJ1-2
CDR3: CASTHYNYGYTF
DNA: TGTGCCAGCACCCACTATAACTATGGCTACACCTTC

size: -
V: TRBV7-6
D: -
J: TRBJ1-1
CDR3: CATEAGAMNTEAFF
DNA: TGTGCCACCGAGGCGGGAGCCATGAACACTGAAGCTTTCTTT

size: -
V: TRBV7-7
D: TRBD2
J: TRBJ2-5
CDR3: CASSPTSGRAQETQYF
DNA: TGTGCTAGCAGCCCGACTAGCGGGAGGGCACAAGAGACCCAGTACTTC

size: -
V: TRBV2
D: -
J: TRBJ1-6
CDR3: CASSENMSANSPLHF
DNA: TGTGCCAGCAGTGAAAATATGAGTGCTAATTCACCCCTCCACTTT

size: once
V: TRBV7-2
D: -
J: TRBJ1-2
CDR3: CASSLNTGRNYGYTF
DNA: TGTGCCAGCAGCCTCAATACAGGGAGAAACTATGGCTACACCTTC

size: -
V: TRBV2
D: -
J: TRBJ2-7
CDR3: CASSEKIPYEQYF
DNA: TGTGCCAGCAGTGAAAAGATTCCCTACGAGCAGTACTTC

size: once
V: TRBV5-8
D: -
J: TRBJ2-7
CDR3: CASSLNYEQYF
DNA: TGTGCCAGCAGCTTGAACTACGAGCAGTACTTC

size: -
V: TRBV7-9
D: -
J: TRBJ1-1
CDR3: CASSFSVDTEAFF
DNA: TGTGCCAGCAGCTTCTCAGTGGACACTGAAGCTTTCTTT

size: -
V: TRBV6-1
D: TRBD1
J: TRBJ2-7
CDR3: CASSDPGTARYEQYF
DNA: TGTGCCAGCAGTGACCCCGGGACAGCGCGCTACGAGCAGTACTTC

size: -
V: TRBV15
D: -
J: TRBJ2-2
CDR3: CATSSSVDTGELFF
DNA: TGTGCCACCAGCTCCAGCGTAGACACCGGGGAGCTGTTTTTT

size: -
V: TRBV28
D: -
J: TRBJ1-5
CDR3: CASSLEVINQPQHF
DNA: TGTGCCAGCAGTTTGGAGGTTATCAATCAGCCCCAGCATTTT

size: -
V: TRBV30
D: -
J: TRBJ1-3
CDR3: CAWIVGNTIYF
DNA: TGTGCCTGGATCGTGGGAAACACCATATATTTT

size: -
V: TRBV7-9
D: -
J: TRBJ1-3
CDR3: CASSSTGRWGNTIYF
DNA: TGTGCCAGCAGCTCAACAGGACGATGGGGAAACACCATATATTTT

size: few
V: TRBV7-9
D: TRBD1
J: TRBJ1-1
CDR3: CASSGTGEAAFF
DNA: TGTGCCAGCAGCGGGACAGGGGAGGCAGCTTTCTTT

size: -
V: TRBV7-9
D: -
J: TRBJ2-1
CDR3: CASGDTYNEQFF
DNA: TGTGCCAGCGGGGACACCTACAATGAGCAGTTCTTC

size: -
V: TRBV2
D: TRBD1
J: TRBJ1-5
CDR3: CASSDPGQIYYSNQPQHF
DNA: TGTGCCAGCAGTGACCCGGGACAGATCTATTATAGCAATCAGCCCCAGCATTTT

size: -
V: TRBV7-3
D: TRBD1
J: TRBJ1-1
CDR3: CASSLLGDRAPERTEAFF
DNA: TGTGCCAGCAGCCTCCTCGGGGACAGGGCCCCTGAAAGAACTGAAGCTTTCTTT

size: -
V: TRBV9
D: -
J: TRBJ1-2
CDR3: CASSVPDRLNYGYTF
DNA: TGTGCCAGCAGCGTACCCGACAGGCTGAACTATGGCTACACCTTC

size: -
V: TRBV7-2
D: -
J: TRBJ2-7
CDR3: CASSLVQGGGGYEQYF
DNA: TGTGCCAGCAGCTTGGTACAGGGGGGCGGGGGATACGAGCAGTACTTC

size: -
V: TRBV28
D: TRBD1
J: TRBJ1-4
CDR3: CASSSWDRRATNEKLFF
DNA: TGTGCCAGCAGTTCCTGGGACAGGAGAGCAACTAATGAAAAACTGTTTTTT

size: -
V: TRBV5-8
D: -
J: TRBJ1-1
CDR3: CASSLGGDTEAFF
DNA: TGTGCCAGCAGCTTGGGCGGAGACACTGAAGCTTTCTTT

size: -
V: TRBV7-2
D: TRBD1
J: TRBJ2-5
CDR3: CASSVSQGVKTQYF
DNA: TGTGCCAGCAGCGTATCACAGGGGGTAAAGACCCAGTACTTC

size: once
V: TRBV28
D: -
J: TRBJ2-6
CDR3: CASIRGSGANVLTF
DNA: TGTGCCAGCATAAGGGGATCTGGGGCCAACGTCCTGACTTTC

size: -
V: TRBV27
D: -
J: TRBJ2-7
CDR3: CASSLYTAGEQYF
DNA: TGTGCCAGCAGTTTATATACAGCCGGAGAGCAGTACTTC

size: -
V: TRBV6-1
D: -
J: TRBJ2-5
CDR3: CASRKSGIETQYF
DNA: TGTGCCAGCAGAAAATCAGGGATAGAGACCCAGTACTTC

size: -
V: TRBV28
D: -
J: TRBJ1-2
CDR3: CASSSGLLIGGYTF
DNA: TGTGCCAGCAGTTCCGGACTCTTAATAGGGGGCTACACCTTC

size: -
V: TRBV6-6
D: TRBD2
J: TRBJ2-1
CDR3: CASSQGTRNSEQFF
DNA: TGTGCCAGCAGTCAAGGGACTAGGAACTCTGAGCAGTTCTTC